The subject of this entry is one TCR beta chain. Its antigen has not been determined. No quality values exist for individual bases; no much larger clone is one base distant. These data belong to a study of blood T cell repertoires in COVID-19 (TCRdb year 2020). For the study in its entirety: Samples from collaborators originated in the United States, Italy and Spain and spanned both the acute and convalescent phases of COVID-19. The samples were drawn from two sources: the first 160 participants of the ongoing ImmuneRACE study, and over 1,000 subjects contributed by 6 global collaborators. The repertoires were released in a freely available public database meant as a resource for research on the immune response to SARS-CoV-2. Where HLA class I and class II types were available, the types were taken from metadata supplied by the sample provider, not from assay-based typing. The prospective study material was composed of cDNA or gDNA derived from T cells, B-cell-depleted T cells, or PBMCs. The dataset comprised deeply sampled blood TCRbeta repertoires from subjects exposed to, actively infected with, or recovered from COVID-19. Sample metadata almost always included a de-identified subject ID, COVID-19 status, age in years and sex.

TCRbeta CDR3 regions were amplified from genomic DNA by means of the immunoSEQ Assay, a bias-controlled multiplex PCR. In the source study's methods: The number of nucleated cells in each sample was estimated from the amplification of reference gene primers within the assay. To quantify the absolute abundance of each unique TCRbeta CDR3 rearrangement, sequence reads were collapsed and filtered. For each sample, productive Simpson clonality was calculated as the square root of Simpson's diversity index across productive rearrangements. TCRdb re-hosts the immuneACCESS table, in-frame sequences only. Its copies lack some clones; in the studies checked, an unresolved V gene accounts for under half of them, and the cause for the rest is not known. That table furnishes V, J and clone size, whereas the DNA furnished D and trimming. This sample comprises 180,000 or so clones, 70% to 90% of them detected only once. The top ten constitute approximately 11% of the sample.

Each collaborating institution followed its own protocols to collect whole blood in K2EDTA tubes. For TCRbeta analysis, collaborators shipped samples in one of three forms: frozen whole blood, isolated PBMCs, or DNA extracted from either of those sample types. For CDR1 and CDR2, the germline V gene lists MRHNA and SNTAGT. From cysteine to phenylalanine, the CDR3 is 12 amino acids long. The kept DNA is CDR3 alone, 36 bases in frame from the first base. V loses 2 bases of germline sequence and J loses 6 bases, and the interval between the two ends is 8 bases. What the authors observed across the whole study: How much clinical and demographic metadata was included differed by source and by participant, and the metadata was provided uncurated.

Sequenced material: peripheral blood. The chain is assembled from TRBV6-4 and TRBJ2-7; confidence is insufficient to name the D gene. The receptor comes from a human donor with active or convalescent COVID-19. The donor label of this sample is uncertain. This receptor carries the CDR3 CASSDEVGEQYF. The DNA sequence is given as TGTGCCAGCAGTGACGAGGTAGGCGAGCAGTACTTC.